This TCR beta chain was identified in a study of blood T cells in healthy people across ages. Germline V gives CDR1 LGHNA, CDR2 YSLEER. This CDR3 contains 15 residues. Trimming stripped 0 bases from V and 4 bases from J, with 13 bases between. Study observations and caveats: PBMCs left unsorted prevented a conclusive naive versus antigen-experienced comparison. Unknown CMV status may confound age-related changes in expanded clones.

For the second PCR, which ran for 7 to 11 cycles, a sample-barcoded 5' primer and a J-beta primer mix were used. Each cDNA molecule carried a tag from a template-switch adaptor that contained 12 random nucleotides. Every individual sample yielded 2.5 million or more paired-end reads (each containing CDR3). MiXCR, applied by TCRdb to the 5' RACE reads, yields one record per CDR3 protein. The table includes 710,000 or so distinct CDR3 sequences, about a third detected once. With respect to this clonotype: Its antigen is unknown.

The V gene is TRBV4-3, the J gene TRBJ2-7, with D hard to call. This TCR was sampled from a woman older than 75 in good health. The sample comprised blood. Written as DNA, the CDR3 is TGCGCCAGCAGCCAAGATCCCGGCCAGGCTTACGAGCAGTACTTC. It codes for CASSQDPGQAYEQYF.